A single sample gave rise to the 32 T cell receptor beta chains below, sequenced in a study of early T cells in non-severe SARS-CoV-2 infection. A single record per CDR3 protein comes from TCRdb applying MiXCR to the 5' RACE reads. The sample has some 46,000 distinct CDR3 sequences; approximately 6% are singletons. Sequencing used whole blood. The receptors derive from an adult who was a healthcare worker with PCR-confirmed SARS-CoV-2 infection or an uninfected control (not recorded which).

This clonotype is medium-sized (0.01 to 0.1%) in the sample. The gene calls are TRBV7-9 and TRBJ2-7; maybe TRBD2 (6 bases). The CDR3 length is 13 residues. V lost 5 bases and J 1 base, leaving 9 bases between the germline ends. The germline CDR1 and CDR2 sequences are SEHNR and FQNEAQ (reference sequence). The CDR3 DNA reads as TGTGCCAGCAGCCCGGGGGTGTCCTACGAGCAGTACTTC. Protein: CASSPGVSYEQYF.

This clonotype was counted at least ten times. The chain carries TRBV5-6 and TRBJ2-1, with 12 nucleotides matching TRBD2. Germline CDR1 and CDR2: SGHDT and YYEEEE. The V and J ends lost 0 bases and 6 bases, in that order; junction bases with no gene match: 4. This CDR3 is 16 amino acids long. DNA of the CDR3: TGTGCCAGCAGCTTGGTGAGGACTAGCGGGGTCAATGAGCAGTTCTTC. Protein: CASSLVRTSGVNEQFF.

This clonotype was seen more than once but under ten times. The DNA of the CDR3 is TGTGCCAGCAGTTACACCTTAGGGACTGAAGCTTTCTTT. Its translation: CASSYTLGTEAFF. The V and J genes are TRBV6-5 and TRBJ1-1, with D unclear. This CDR3 contains 13 residues. V lost 2 bases and J lost 5, with 9 bases in between. Germline V gives CDR1 MNHEY, CDR2 SVGAGI.

In its sample, this clonotype was seen many times. V is TRBV6-6 and J is TRBJ2-1; 7 nucleotides line up with TRBD2. The CDR3 is 14 amino acids. Germline CDR1 and CDR2: MNHNY and SVGAGI (reference sequence). Unmatched junction bases numbered 0, after V lost 0 bases and J lost 4 bases. Here the CDR3 reads CASSYSRGYNEQFF. In DNA form, the CDR3 reads TGTGCCAGCAGTTACTCGCGGGGGTACAATGAGCAGTTCTTC.

The sample holds a few counts of this clonotype. This chain connects TRBV6-5 to TRBJ1-2; D is undetermined. Per the germline V gene, CDR1 is MNHEY and CDR2 is SVGAGI. The V and J ends lost 0 bases and 4 bases respectively, with 9 bases between them. CDR3 length equals 14 residues. CDR3 bases: TGTGCCAGCAGTTACTCGATTGGAGGCTATGGCTACACCTTC. This sequence encodes CASSYSIGGYGYTF.

Ten or more counts support this clonotype. J is TRBJ2-1 and V is TRBV30, with 11 bases that match TRBD2. This CDR3 has 16 residues. Germline V CDR1 and CDR2: GTSNPN, SVGIG (reference sequence). V shed 0 bases and J 8 bases; nucleotides not matched to a gene: 9. This CDR3 is CAWSVPLAGGLDEQFF. CDR3 nucleotide sequence: TGTGCCTGGAGTGTACCTCTAGCGGGGGGCTTGGATGAGCAGTTCTTC.

Many counts were recorded for this clonotype. CDR3 loop: CASSLDRGLYTEAFF. CDR3 coding DNA: TGTGCCAGCAGCTTAGATAGGGGGCTCTACACTGAAGCTTTCTTT. This chain links TRBV11-2 with TRBJ1-1; 7 positions agree with TRBD1. CDR3 length equals 15 residues. J lost 3 bases, V lost 0 bases, and 4 bases had no gene match. CDR1 SGHAT and CDR2 FQNNGV come from the germline V gene.

This clonotype was counted at least ten times. The chain couples TRBV7-2 to TRBJ2-3; D remains unclear. V was shortened by 1 base and J by 5 bases, with 4 bases between the two germline ends. Germline values: CDR1 SGHTA, CDR2 FQGNSA. This CDR3 contains 12 residues. CDR3 in amino acids: CASSLGRDTQYF. CDR3 nucleotide sequence: TGTGCCAGCAGCTTAGGGAGAGATACGCAGTATTTT.

The chain uses TRBV19 and TRBJ2-2; 7 bases match TRBD2. Germline V gene data show CDR1 as LNHDA and CDR2 as SQIVND (reference sequence). The V segment lost 5 bases and the J segment 7 bases; nucleotides outside the gene matches: 10. The CDR3 is 15 residues long. CDR3 DNA sequence: TGTGCCAGTAGTCTCAGAGCGGGAAACGGCGGGGAGCTGTTTTTT. This encodes CASSLRAGNGGELFF. Supplemented by reference TRBV19 and TRBJ2-2, the full variable domain reads DGGITQSPKYLFRKEGQNVTLSCEQNLNHDAMYWYRQDPGQGLRLIYYSQIVNDFQKGDIAEGYSVSREKKESFPLTVTSAQKNPTAFYLCASSLRAGNGGELFFGEGSRLTVL.

On this clonotype: Given a much more abundant clone one base away, this may be a read error. The rearrangement links TRBV5-4 to TRBJ2-7; a weak D match, TRBD2 (6 bases). V was pared by 4 bases and J by 5 bases, with 13 bases between. The CDR3 runs to 13 residues. In germline, CDR1 is SGHNT, CDR2 YYREEE (reference sequence). CDR3 DNA: TGTGCCAGCAGCCCCGAGTCGGGGGACGAGCAGTACTTC. Its translation is CASSPESGDEQYF.

The V and J genes are TRBV7-2 and TRBJ2-3, with TRBD2 identical over 10 bases. Trimming removed 4 bases from V and 2 bases from J; junction bases left unmatched: 9. CDR1 and CDR2 (germline): SGHTA, FQGNSA. CDR3 size: 17 residues. The CDR3 here is CASSSYGSGGITDTQYF. As DNA, the CDR3 is TGTGCCAGCAGCTCGTATGGTAGCGGGGGGATCACAGATACGCAGTATTTT.

This clonotype came up a few times. This chain uses TRBV27 with TRBJ2-3, with 8 bases matching TRBD2. After removal of 8 bases from V and 4 bases from J, the junction contained 8 bases not matched to a gene. CDR3 length: 14 amino acids. Germline-derived CDR1 and CDR2 are MNHEY and SMNVEV (reference sequence). CDR3 in DNA: TGTGCCAGCGGACATCGGGGGGGCCCAGATACGCAGTATTTT. Its translation is CASGHRGGPDTQYF.

This clonotype was counted many times. V and J are TRBV28 and TRBJ2-3; 9 bases align to TRBD1. Germline CDR1 is MDHEN and CDR2 is SYDVKM. CDR3 length equals 15 residues. V shed 0 bases, J shed 6 bases, and the junction held 4 bases outside the gene matches. The CDR3 loop reads CASSLWGTGRDTQYF. Written as DNA, the CDR3 is TGTGCCAGCAGTTTATGGGGGACAGGGCGCGATACGCAGTATTTT.

This clonotype was picked up many times. This chain's CDR3 is CASSSLYGGGEQYF. The CDR3 DNA sequence: TGCGCCAGCAGCTCACTCTATGGTGGTGGCGAGCAGTACTTC. The V and J genes are TRBV5-1 and TRBJ2-7; D is ambiguous. The CDR3 totals 14 residues. From germline, CDR1 is SGHRS and CDR2 YFSETQ. Between the trimmed V and J ends, which lost 3 bases and 6 bases, there was a span of 16 bases. Combining the CDR3 with reference TRBV5-1 and TRBJ2-7 gives the whole variable domain KAGVTQTPRYLIKTRGQQVTLSCSPISGHRSVSWYQQTPGQGLQFLFEYFSETQRNKGNFPGRFSGRQFSNSRSEMNVSTLELGDSALYLCASSSLYGGGEQYFGPGTRLTVT.

This clonotype occurred a few times. The V call is TRBV5-4, the J call TRBJ1-1; TRBD1 agrees at 11 bases. V dropped 3 bases and J dropped 1; count of bases not matched to a gene: 2. This CDR3 contains 15 residues. The V gene's germline CDR1 is SGHNT and CDR2 YYREEE (reference sequence). The CDR3 bases are TGTGCCAGCAGCTCCGGGACAGGGGGGAACACTGAAGCTTTCTTT. Translation gives CASSSGTGGNTEAFF.

This clonotype was observed at least ten times. The chain couples TRBV20-1 to TRBJ1-4; no clear D. The CDR3 extends over 15 amino acids. Trimming shortened V by 3 bases and J by 0 bases, and 11 bases separated the two germline ends. Looked up from germline, CDR1 is DFQATT and CDR2 is SNEGSKA (reference sequence). The DNA for the CDR3 is TGCAGTGCTAGGACCGCCTATGCAACTAATGAAAAACTGTTTTTT. Translation gives CSARTAYATNEKLFF.

This clonotype was counted many times. The chain employs TRBV5-1 and TRBJ1-1; D may be TRBD1 (6 bases). V lost 6 bases and J lost 1, with 10 bases in between. Germline CDR1 reads SGHRS; CDR2 reads YFSETQ. This CDR3 spans 13 amino acids. CDR3 DNA: TGCGCCAGCATGCCGGGACAGAACACTGAAGCTTTCTTT. Protein sequence: CASMPGQNTEAFF.

This clonotype was found many times. This chain joins TRBV13 and TRBJ1-6; D remains ambiguous. Germline CDR1 reads PRHDT; CDR2 reads FYEKMQ (reference sequence). The ends were cut back, 4 bases at V and 10 bases at J, with 8 bases in the middle. CDR3 length equals 12 residues. CDR3 protein: CASSSMESPLHF. CDR3 nucleotides: TGTGCCAGCAGCTCCATGGAGTCACCCCTCCACTTT.

This clonotype showed up many times. The chain joins TRBV7-2 to TRBJ1-3; D unclear. The CDR3 consists of 11 residues. Trimming cost V 3 bases and J 4 bases, with 1 base left between them. Germline loops: CDR1 SGHTA, CDR2 FQGNSA. This chain's CDR3 is CASSLGNTIYF. The CDR3 nucleotides read TGTGCCAGCAGCTTGGGAAACACCATATATTTT. The entire variable domain, with the rest obtained from reference TRBV7-2 and TRBJ1-3, is as follows: GAGVSQSPSNKVTEKGKDVELRCDPISGHTALYWYRQSLGQGLEFLIYFQGNSAPDKSGLPSDRFSAERTGGSVSTLTIQRTQQEDSAVYLCASSLGNTIYFGEGSWLTVV.

In this sample, this clonotype turned up many times. V gene TRBV7-9 combines with J gene TRBJ1-1, with 8 bases that match TRBD1. The J segment lost 5 bases and the V segment lost 2 bases, leaving 1 base of the junction unmatched. The CDR3 is 13 residues long. Germline values: CDR1 SEHNR, CDR2 FQNEAQ (reference sequence). CDR3 in DNA: TGTGCCAGCAGCTTAACAGGGGGAACTGAAGCTTTCTTT. This sequence encodes CASSLTGGTEAFF.

The CDR3 is CASSFVHPGELFF. CDR3 in DNA: TGTGCCAGCAGTTTCGTACACCCCGGGGAGCTGTTTTTT. The chain carries TRBV6-5 and TRBJ2-2; no clear D gene. The CDR3 totals 13 residues. Trimming pared 4 bases from V and 6 bases from J, leaving 9 bases between. Looked up from germline, CDR1 is MNHEY and CDR2 is SVGAGI.

There are many counts of this clonotype. This chain links TRBV7-9 with TRBJ1-2; TRBD1 aligns across 9 bases. The CDR3 is made up of 12 amino acids. Germline values: CDR1 SEHNR, CDR2 FQNEAQ (reference sequence). Trimming took 7 bases from V and 7 from J; bases not matched to a gene: 4. The CDR3 region has the DNA TGTGCCAGCACGACAGGGGGTAGTGGCTACACCTTC. Translating it yields CASTTGGSGYTF.

The rearrangement joins TRBV5-1 to TRBJ1-1, with a possible D match to TRBD1 (5 bases). CDR1 and CDR2 from the germline V gene are SGHRS and YFSETQ. The CDR3 loop spans 13 amino acids. Between the trimmed V and J ends, which lost 3 bases and 1 base, there was a span of 7 bases. The DNA for the CDR3 is TGCGCCAGCAGCTGGGGGACGAACACTGAAGCTTTCTTT. This sequence encodes CASSWGTNTEAFF.

The chain carries TRBV12-3 or TRBV12-4 and TRBJ2-4, with 9 positions matching TRBD2. With V trimmed by 5 bases and J by 4 bases, 6 bases remained unmatched. The CDR3 is made up of 15 amino acids. DNA of the CDR3: TGTGCCAGCAGTCTTAGCGGGGGCTATAAAAACATTCAGTACTTC. Encoded protein: CASSLSGGYKNIQYF.

V is TRBV7-9 and J is TRBJ1-4, with D possibly being TRBD1 (5 bases). V was pared by 4 bases and J by 8 bases, with 14 bases between. This CDR3 is 14 amino acids long. Germline lookup yields CDR1 SEHNR and CDR2 FQNEAQ (reference sequence). CDR3 coding DNA: TGTGCCAGCAGCTCGAGGGGAATAGGAGAAAAACTGTTTTTT. It yields the protein CASSSRGIGEKLFF.

This clonotype has ten or more counts. The gene calls are TRBV2 and TRBJ2-2; no definite D call. CDR3 size: 13 residues. The germline V gene encodes CDR1 SNHLY and CDR2 FYNNEI. V was shortened by 10 bases and J by 3 bases, with 12 bases between the two germline ends. This CDR3 reads CATADWDTGELFF. In DNA form, the CDR3 reads TGTGCCACCGCCGACTGGGACACCGGGGAGCTGTTTTTT. Using reference TRBV2 and TRBJ2-2 for the parts outside the CDR3, the full variable domain is EPEVTQTPSHQVTQMGQEVILRCVPISNHLYFYWYRQILGQKVEFLVSFYNNEISEKSEIFDDQFSVERPDGSNFTLKIRSTKLEDSAMYFCATADWDTGELFFGEGSRLTVL.

The chain recombines TRBV20-1 with TRBJ2-1; tentative D call: TRBD2 (7 bases). V lost 7 bases and J 14 bases, leaving 18 bases between the germline ends. This CDR3 contains 11 residues. The V gene's germline CDR1 is DFQATT and CDR2 SNEGSKA (reference sequence). CDR3 amino acids: CSVPLARGEFF. The CDR3 bases are TGCAGTGTCCCACTAGCGAGGGGGGAGTTCTTC.

V gene TRBV18 combines with J gene TRBJ1-2; 9 bases align to TRBD1. Losses at the gene ends were 3 bases for V and 3 bases for J; bases not matched to a gene: 5. The CDR3 spans 15 residues. CDR1 and CDR2 (germline): KGHSH, LQKENI. CDR3 in DNA: TGTGCCAGCTCACCTTCGGGACAGGGTGACTATGGCTACACCTTC. It specifies CASSPSGQGDYGYTF.

The J gene is TRBJ2-5, the V gene TRBV10-3; D ambiguous. Germline loops: CDR1 ENHRY, CDR2 SYGVKD. Trimming left V 0 bases short and J 3 bases short, with 5 bases between. The CDR3 covers 13 residues. This CDR3 reads CAISESGEETQYF. DNA for the CDR3: TGTGCCATCAGTGAGTCTGGGGAAGAGACCCAGTACTTC.

The sample holds many counts of this clonotype. The chain uses TRBV2 and TRBJ2-1; D unclear. The V end lost 1 base, the J end lost 6 bases, and 13 bases lay between the germline ends. CDR3 length: 15 residues. Per germline, CDR1 SNHLY and CDR2 FYNNEI. CDR3 sequence (DNA): TGTGCCAGCAGTGAAGAGGGCAGGAGTAGCAATGAGCAGTTCTTC. Translated: CASSEEGRSSNEQFF. The entire variable domain, with the rest obtained from reference TRBV2 and TRBJ2-1, is as follows: EPEVTQTPSHQVTQMGQEVILRCVPISNHLYFYWYRQILGQKVEFLVSFYNNEISEKSEIFDDQFSVERPDGSNFTLKIRSTKLEDSAMYFCASSEEGRSSNEQFFGPGTRLTVL.

This chain connects TRBV25-1 to TRBJ1-1; TRBD1 agrees at 12 bases. The germline gives CDR1 MGHDK, CDR2 SYGVNS. V shed 7 bases, J shed 10 bases, and the junction held 16 bases outside the gene matches. There are 16 residues in the CDR3. The CDR3 spells CASTGQPGTGGEGAFF. Here the CDR3 DNA reads TGTGCCAGCACGGGCCAACCCGGGACAGGGGGCGAAGGAGCTTTCTTT.

The CDR3 region has the DNA TGTGCCAGCAGCCAAGAGACCGAGAGGTCACCCCTCCACTTT. It specifies CASSQETERSPLHF. The gene calls are TRBV14 and TRBJ1-6; D unresolved. Looked up from germline, CDR1 is SGHDN and CDR2 is FVKESK. The CDR3 is made up of 14 amino acids. Trimming pared 0 bases from V and 10 bases from J, leaving 10 bases between.